These 13 T cell receptor beta chains came from one sample sequenced in a study of shared clonotypes between healthy human individuals. Assay used: immunoSEQ multiplex PCR; TCRdb lists only in-frame clones, some missing. The sample comprises more than 2,000,000 clones, just over 90% of which are singletons, and under 0.45% rests with the top ten. Sequenced sample: naive CD4+ T cells from PBMCs. The subset is: CD45RA+ positively selected. The receptors were sampled from a young man in good health. Some clones in this sample may be carry-over from other donors' samples.

This rearrangement joins TRBV5-1 to TRBJ1-1; 7 nucleotides agree with TRBD1. Germline assignment: CDR1 SGHRS and CDR2 YFSETQ. Losses at the gene ends were 0 bases for V and 6 bases for J; bases not matched to a gene: 2. CDR3 length equals 13 residues. The CDR3 protein is CASSLGDRSEAFF. The CDR3, as DNA: TGCGCCAGCAGCTTGGGGGACAGATCTGAAGCTTTCTTT.

The genes are TRBV4-3 and TRBJ1-2; D is unclear. Trimming removed 4 bases from V and 3 bases from J, with 21 bases in between. Per the germline V gene, CDR1 is LGHNA and CDR2 is YSLEER. The CDR3 loop spans 17 amino acids. CDR3 coding DNA: TGCGCCAGCAGCCTAGGAACGTCAGTACAAGGCGACTATGGCTACACCTTC. It yields the protein CASSLGTSVQGDYGYTF.

The chain combines TRBV13 with TRBJ1-1; TRBD1 matches 10 bases. The CDR3 has 13 amino acids. V shed 5 bases, J shed 10 bases, and the junction held 7 bases outside the gene matches. The germline CDR1 and CDR2 sequences are PRHDT and FYEKMQ (reference sequence). The chain's CDR3 is CASSLRQGAIAFF. The CDR3 DNA reads TGTGCCAGCAGCCTGCGACAGGGGGCCATAGCTTTCTTT.

This sequence joins TRBV30 and TRBJ2-4; a weak D match, TRBD2 (6 bases). Germline loops: CDR1 GTSNPN, CDR2 SVGIG (reference sequence). Trimming cost V 0 bases and J 3 bases, with 12 bases left between them. This CDR3 has 15 amino acids. DNA of the CDR3: TGTGCCTGGAGTGTCCCCTTCGGGAGCAAAAACATTCAGTACTTC. It specifies CAWSVPFGSKNIQYF. Looking up the rest from reference TRBV30 and TRBJ2-4 gives the full variable domain: SQTIHQWPATLVQPVGSPLSLECTVEGTSNPNLYWYRQAAGRGLQLLFYSVGIGQISSEVPQNLSASRPQDRQFILSSKKLLLSDSGFYLCAWSVPFGSKNIQYFGAGTRLSVL.

The chain's CDR3 is CASIPGGVQNTEAFF. Written as DNA, the CDR3 is TGTGCCAGCATCCCCGGAGGGGTGCAGAACACTGAAGCTTTCTTT. The genes are TRBV28 and TRBJ1-1; perhaps TRBD1 as D (5 bases). Between the trimmed V and J ends, which lost 7 bases and 1 base, there was a span of 16 bases. This CDR3 is built from 15 residues. CDR1 and CDR2 from the germline V gene are MDHEN and SYDVKM.

This clone showed up just once. This chain links TRBV7-8 with TRBJ1-2; 7 bases fit TRBD1. Germline-derived CDR1 and CDR2 are SGHVS and FQNEAQ. The ends lost 5 bases at V and 2 bases at J; junction bases unmatched: 5. This CDR3 contains 14 residues. In nucleotides, the CDR3 is TGTGCCAGCAGCCCCTCGACAGGGAACTATGGCTACACCTTC. Its protein is CASSPSTGNYGYTF.

This chain uses TRBV2 with TRBJ2-7; TRBD1 agrees at 7 bases. Germline V gene lookup returns CDR1 SNHLY and CDR2 FYNNEI. CDR3 size: 14 residues. V dropped 6 bases and J dropped 3; count of bases not matched to a gene: 8. The CDR3 nucleotides read TGTGCCAGCAGGGTCCCGGGACAGCTCTACGAGCAGTACTTC. It yields the protein CASRVPGQLYEQYF.

The chain links TRBV28 to TRBJ1-5; TRBD1 matches 7 bases. Germline V gene sequence: CDR1 MDHEN, CDR2 SYDVKM. The V and J ends lost 11 bases and 4 bases, in that order; junction bases with no gene match: 8. The CDR3 is 13 residues long. CDR3 residues: CAATGAGNQPQHF. The DNA for the CDR3 is TGTGCCGCCACAGGGGCTGGTAATCAGCCCCAGCATTTT.

About this clone itself: This sample includes further DNA sequences coding for the same CDR3. The chain employs TRBV7-3 and TRBJ2-5; D call uncertain. The V gene lost 2 bases and the J gene lost 2 bases, with 6 bases spanning the gap. The CDR3 runs to 13 residues. Germline V gene sequence: CDR1 SGHTA, CDR2 FQGTGA. The CDR3 nucleotides are TGTGCCAGCAGCTTACGGGTTCAAGAGACCCAGTACTTC. It translates to CASSLRVQETQYF.

This clone was found once. This sample also contains other DNA sequences that code for the same CDR3. V gene TRBV28 combines with J gene TRBJ2-7; no definite D call. Trimming stripped 3 bases from V and 6 bases from J, with 6 bases between. There are 11 residues in the CDR3. Germline V gives CDR1 MDHEN, CDR2 SYDVKM. As DNA, the CDR3 is TGTGCCAGCAGTTTTCGTGGCGAGCAGTACTTC. Translation: CASSFRGEQYF.

V usage is TRBV7-2 and J usage is TRBJ1-5; TRBD1 matches 9 bases. The V and J ends lost 5 bases and 3 bases, in that order; junction bases with no gene match: 8. The germline V gene has CDR1 SGHTA and CDR2 FQGNSA. The CDR3 is 16 amino acids. DNA of the CDR3: TGTGCCAGCAGCACCCGGGACAGGGAATACAATCAGCCCCAGCATTTT. Protein sequence: CASSTRDREYNQPQHF. Looking up the rest from reference TRBV7-2 and TRBJ1-5 gives the full variable domain: GAGVSQSPSNKVTEKGKDVELRCDPISGHTALYWYRQSLGQGLEFLIYFQGNSAPDKSGLPSDRFSAERTGGSVSTLTIQRTQQEDSAVYLCASSTRDREYNQPQHFGDGTRLSIL.

The V gene is TRBV28, the J gene TRBJ2-1; D not resolved. Germline-derived CDR1 and CDR2 are MDHEN and SYDVKM. This CDR3 contains 15 residues. V shed 7 bases and J shed 2 bases, with 15 bases lying between them. Here the CDR3 reads CASNPQLGPYNEQFF. As DNA, the CDR3 is TGTGCCAGCAATCCACAGCTTGGCCCCTACAATGAGCAGTTCTTC.

This sequence joins TRBV5-1 and TRBJ1-2; a weak D match, TRBD1 (5 bases). The V and J ends lost 0 bases and 8 bases respectively, with 17 bases between them. The CDR3 extends over 15 amino acids. Germline V gene data show CDR1 as SGHRS and CDR2 as YFSETQ. The CDR3 spells CASSLAGQGIGGYTF. As DNA, the CDR3 is TGCGCCAGCAGCTTGGCCGGCCAGGGAATCGGGGGCTACACCTTC.